The clone carrying this T cell receptor beta chain was seen more than once but under ten times. The target antigen is unknown. With 2 bases removed from V and 1 base from J, the gap between germline ends came to 11 bases. Germline CDR1 is MNHEY and CDR2 is SVGAGI. This CDR3 is 15 amino acids long. Using its own MiXCR run on the 5' RACE reads, TCRdb lists one record per CDR3 protein. The sample consists of about 49,000 distinct CDR3 sequences, 7.4% of them appearing once. This sample is part of a study of T cells after yellow fever vaccination. Points from the study as a whole: In post-booster samples, most primary-vaccination clones reappeared (about 95% CD4, 70% to 90% CD8). CD4 and CD8 compartments shared a small share of clonotypes, likely from convergent recombination.

The chain has TRBV6-5 and TRBJ2-5; D may be TRBD2 (6 bases). This specimen was CD8+ T cells sorted from PBMCs, taken roughly 14 days after the first yellow fever vaccination. This clonotype was sampled from a man between 18 and 35 years old who received the YFV17D yellow fever vaccine. Here the CDR3 DNA reads TGTGCCAGCAGTTACGCCGGGGGAGTCCAAGAGACCCAGTACTTC. Protein sequence: CASSYAGGVQETQYF.